These 25 T cell receptor beta chains were all obtained from the same sample, sequenced in a study of blood T cell repertoires in COVID-19. Libraries were prepared by immunoSEQ multiplex PCR; TCRdb keeps only in-frame clonotypes and omits some of them. The sample holds about 220,000 clones, about three quarters seen once. The specimen sequenced was peripheral blood. The receptors here all came from a woman aged 70-85 years with acute or convalescent COVID-19.

The chain combines TRBV30 with TRBJ1-2; 7 bases agree with TRBD1. CDR1 and CDR2 (germline): GTSNPN, SVGIG (reference sequence). J was trimmed by 3 bases and V by 6 bases; bases with no gene match: 4. CDR3 length: 12 amino acids. The CDR3 DNA reads TGTGCCTGCGCGGGGACAGACTATGGCTACACCTTC. Its translation is CACAGTDYGYTF.

The chain employs TRBV15 and TRBJ2-7, with D perhaps TRBD1 (6 bases). This CDR3 is built from 14 residues. V gave up 0 bases and J gave up 9 bases, with 15 bases separating them. CDR1 and CDR2 (germline): LNHNV, YYDKDF (reference sequence). CDR3 loop: CATSRDRGFITQYV. CDR3 nucleotides: TGTGCCACCAGCAGAGATAGGGGGTTTATTACGCAGTACGTC.

This chain links TRBV20-1 with TRBJ1-2; the D is unclear. CDR1 is DFQATT and CDR2 is SNEGSKA in the germline V gene (reference sequence). Trimming cost V 3 bases and J 8 bases, with 10 bases left between them. The CDR3 is 11 amino acids. This CDR3 is CSASQQRGYTF. The CDR3 bases are TGCAGTGCTAGTCAGCAGCGGGGCTACACCTTC.

This sequence joins TRBV7-9 and TRBJ1-4; the D gene is possibly TRBD1 (5 bases). V gave up 4 bases and J gave up 7 bases, with 13 bases separating them. Per the germline V gene, CDR1 is SEHNR and CDR2 is FQNEAQ (reference sequence). The CDR3 has 14 residues. The DNA of the CDR3 is TGTGCCAGCAGCTCCGGGAGGGGTAGTGAAAAACTGTTTTTT. Translating gives CASSSGRGSEKLFF. Variable domain in full (rest from reference TRBV7-9 and TRBJ1-4): DTGVSQNPRHKITKRGQNVTFRCDPISEHNRLYWYRQTLGQGPEFLTYFQNEAQLEKSRLLSDRFSAERPKGSFSTLEIQRTEQGDSAMYLCASSSGRGSEKLFFGSGTQLSVL.

The chain is built from TRBV18 and TRBJ2-7; D perhaps matches TRBD2 (6 bases). The V end was cut by 3 bases, the J end by 3 bases, with 9 bases between. Germline V lookup: CDR1 KGHSH, CDR2 LQKENI. CDR3 length: 13 amino acids. CDR3 region: CASSPGLNYEQYF. CDR3 DNA: TGTGCCAGCTCACCGGGACTTAACTACGAGCAGTACTTC. The entire variable domain, with the rest obtained from reference TRBV18 and TRBJ2-7, is as follows: NAGVMQNPRHLVRRRGQEARLRCSPMKGHSHVYWYRQLPEEGLKFMVYLQKENIIDESGMPKERFSAEFPKEGPSILRIQQVVRGDSAAYFCASSPGLNYEQYFGPGTRLTVT.

The CDR3 nucleotides read TGTGCCAGCAGCGATACGGACAGACCTCTAACTGAAGCTTTCTTT. Protein sequence: CASSDTDRPLTEAFF. The chain has TRBV6-6 and TRBJ1-1; a weak D match, TRBD1 (6 bases). Trimming pared 6 bases from V and 5 bases from J, leaving 19 bases between. The germline V gene encodes CDR1 MNHNY and CDR2 SVGAGI (reference sequence). The CDR3 contains 15 residues.

V and J are TRBV10-3 and TRBJ2-7; D gene ambiguous. V gave up 0 bases and J gave up 2 bases, with 11 bases separating them. Looked up from germline, CDR1 is ENHRY and CDR2 is SYGVKD. There are 15 residues in the CDR3. CDR3 residues: CAISESIEGAYEQYF. CDR3 bases: TGTGCCATCAGTGAGTCTATCGAAGGAGCCTACGAGCAGTACTTC.

The chain has TRBV7-9 and TRBJ2-7; 8 positions agree with TRBD1. The CDR3 runs to 15 residues. Trimming cost V 1 base and J 4 bases; bases outside gene matches: 6. CDR1 is SEHNR, CDR2 FQNEAQ, per germline (reference sequence). DNA of the CDR3: TGTGCCAGCAGCTTAGGTAGGGACAGGAATTACGAGCAGTACTTC. It encodes CASSLGRDRNYEQYF.

V gene TRBV6-1 combines with J gene TRBJ1-4; maybe TRBD1 (6 bases). The CDR3 covers 14 residues. Germline loops: CDR1 MNHNS, CDR2 SASEGT. V gave up 2 bases and J gave up 8 bases, with 12 bases separating them. The CDR3, as DNA: TGTGCCAGCAGTGAATTCAGGGGAAGGGAAAAACTGTTTTTT. It specifies CASSEFRGREKLFF.

The rearrangement uses TRBV4-1 and TRBJ2-5, with TRBD2 identical over 7 bases. With V trimmed by 2 bases and J by 5 bases, 5 bases remained unmatched. This CDR3 comprises 14 residues. Per germline, CDR1 MGHRA and CDR2 YSYEKL. The CDR3 sequence: CASSQRTSGETQYF. For the CDR3, the DNA is TGCGCCAGCAGCCAACGGACTAGTGGGGAGACCCAGTACTTC.

The CDR3 DNA follows: TGCGCCAGCAGCCAGAGACTAGCGGGGGGGCGGGAGCAGTTCTTC. Protein: CASSQRLAGGREQFF. The chain uses TRBV4-3 and TRBJ2-1; TRBD2 aligns across 14 bases. CDR3 length: 15 amino acids. Germline trimming cut 3 bases from V and 10 bases from J; bases unmatched to any gene: 5. In germline, CDR1 is LGHNA, CDR2 YSLEER.

This sequence joins TRBV18 and TRBJ2-2; 10 nucleotides line up with TRBD1. Germline V gene sequence: CDR1 KGHSH, CDR2 LQKENI. The CDR3 spans 15 residues. V gave up 6 bases and J gave up 6 bases; unmatched junction bases: 7. CDR3 nucleotides: TGTGCCAGCTCGCCGGGACAGGGGATCCCCGGGGAGCTGTTTTTT. This codes for CASSPGQGIPGELFF.

This clone was found once. J is TRBJ2-2 and V is TRBV19, with D possibly TRBD1 on 7 matching bases. Germline loops: CDR1 LNHDA, CDR2 SQIVND (reference sequence). This CDR3 has 16 residues. V gave up 1 base and J gave up 4 bases, with 13 bases separating them. This CDR3 is CASSIVPGGGTGELFF. The CDR3 nucleotides read TGTGCCAGTAGTATAGTGCCAGGGGGAGGCACCGGGGAGCTGTTTTTT. Variable domain in full (rest from reference TRBV19 and TRBJ2-2): DGGITQSPKYLFRKEGQNVTLSCEQNLNHDAMYWYRQDPGQGLRLIYYSQIVNDFQKGDIAEGYSVSREKKESFPLTVTSAQKNPTAFYLCASSIVPGGGTGELFFGEGSRLTVL.

As for this clone: The sample holds other DNA sequences that translate to the same CDR3. This chain joins TRBV10-3 and TRBJ2-6; 11 nucleotides align to TRBD2. V lost 4 bases to trimming and J lost 0 bases; unmatched junction nucleotides: 5. The CDR3 sequence is 18 residues long. The germline gives CDR1 ENHRY, CDR2 SYGVKD. The CDR3 protein is CAISGLAGGFSGANVLTF. DNA for the CDR3: TGTGCCATCAGTGGGCTAGCGGGGGGCTTCTCTGGGGCCAACGTCCTGACTTTC.

The chain employs TRBV19 and TRBJ1-1; D is undetermined. This CDR3 is built from 13 residues. V gave up 0 bases and J gave up 7 bases, with 9 bases separating them. Germline V CDR1 and CDR2: LNHDA, SQIVND (reference sequence). The CDR3 DNA follows: TGTGCCAGTAGTATAGAAGGGAGTGGTGAAGCTTTCTTT. Protein product: CASSIEGSGEAFF.

The chain couples TRBV3-1 (or the pseudogene TRBV3-2) to TRBJ2-1; D remains unclear. From germline, CDR1 is LGHDT and CDR2 YNNKEL (reference sequence). The CDR3 is made up of 15 amino acids. The V end lost 0 bases, the J end lost 0 bases, and 6 bases lay between the germline ends. The CDR3 region has the DNA TGTGCCAGCAGCCAAGACCGTAACTCCTACAATGAGCAGTTCTTC. It codes for CASSQDRNSYNEQFF.

This chain connects TRBV6-2 or TRBV6-3 to TRBJ2-1; 9 nucleotides match TRBD2. This CDR3 contains 17 residues. Per germline, CDR1 MNHEY and CDR2 SVGEGT. J gave up 3 bases and V 0 bases, and 6 bases lay outside the gene matches. The CDR3 region has the DNA TGTGCCAGCAGTTACTCTAGCGGGGGTTTCGTCTACAATGAGCAGTTCTTC. Its protein product is CASSYSSGGFVYNEQFF.

This chain uses TRBV19 with TRBJ2-2, with 7 bases identical to TRBD1. J gave up 4 bases and V 9 bases, and 11 bases lay outside the gene matches. The CDR3 spans 15 residues. Germline V lookup: CDR1 LNHDA, CDR2 SQIVND (reference sequence). The CDR3 nucleotides read TGTGCCAGCAGAGGACAGGTTAGATCCACCGGGGAGCTGTTTTTT. It specifies CASRGQVRSTGELFF.

The chain has TRBV29-1 and TRBJ2-5, with 7 nucleotides matching TRBD2. Unmatched junction bases numbered 4, after V lost 7 bases and J lost 2 bases. This CDR3 spans 12 amino acids. CDR1 SQVTM and CDR2 ANQGSEA come from the germline V gene. The CDR3 nucleotides read TGCAGCGGGGGGACTATTCAAGAGACCCAGTACTTC. It codes for CSGGTIQETQYF.

The chain has TRBV19 and TRBJ1-5; TRBD1 might be the D (5 bases). CDR1 is LNHDA and CDR2 is SQIVND in the germline V gene (reference sequence). V lost 3 bases to trimming and J lost 4 bases, with 13 bases between them. The CDR3 is made up of 15 amino acids. Here the CDR3 DNA reads TGTGCCAGTAGTATCGCGGGGGGGAGGAATCAGCCCCAGCATTTT. Translation gives CASSIAGGRNQPQHF.

V and J are TRBV10-3 and TRBJ2-3, with D perhaps TRBD1 (6 bases). The CDR3 consists of 14 residues. Per the germline V gene, CDR1 is ENHRY and CDR2 is SYGVKD. V dropped 3 bases and J dropped 7 bases, with 14 bases sitting between them. Here the CDR3 reads CAISDGRTEYTQYF. DNA of the CDR3: TGTGCCATCAGTGACGGCCGGACAGAATATACGCAGTATTTT.

The chain uses TRBV19 and TRBJ2-7, with D possibly being TRBD2 (5 bases). Trimming stripped 4 bases from V and 6 bases from J, with 16 bases between. Germline loops: CDR1 LNHDA, CDR2 SQIVND (reference sequence). This CDR3 spans 14 amino acids. The CDR3 reads CASSKARRGLEQYF. The CDR3 DNA reads as TGTGCCAGTAGTAAAGCCCGACGGGGTCTCGAGCAGTACTTC.

This chain links TRBV12-5 with TRBJ2-3, with a possible D match to TRBD2 (6 bases). Per the germline V gene, CDR1 is LGHNT and CDR2 is FRNRAP. V lost 0 bases and J lost 8, with 18 bases in between. This CDR3 spans 16 amino acids. DNA of the CDR3: TGTGCTAGTGGTTTGGTGCACGAGGGGATGGAGGGTACGCAGTATTTT. It translates to CASGLVHEGMEGTQYF. Full variable domain (outside the CDR3, taken from reference TRBV12-5 and TRBJ2-3): DARVTQTPRHKVTEMGQEVTMRCQPILGHNTVFWYRQTMMQGLELLAYFRNRAPLDDSGMPKDRFSAEMPDATLATLKIQPSEPRDSAVYFCASGLVHEGMEGTQYFGPGTRLTVL.

V usage is TRBV6-2 or TRBV6-3 and J usage is TRBJ2-3; D not certain. This CDR3 contains 14 residues. Germline V gene sequence: CDR1 MNHEY, CDR2 SVGEGT. With 3 bases removed from V and 2 bases from J, the gap between germline ends came to 9 bases. CDR3 sequence: CASSYRGDTDTQYF. The CDR3 DNA reads as TGTGCCAGCAGTTATCGAGGCGACACAGATACGCAGTATTTT.

This chain joins TRBV7-9 and TRBJ2-5; the D gene is possibly TRBD2 (6 bases). The CDR3 extends over 15 amino acids. V was clipped by 5 bases and J by 2 bases, with 15 bases between them. Germline values: CDR1 SEHNR, CDR2 FQNEAQ (reference sequence). The CDR3: CASSPGGTSQETQYF. Here the CDR3 DNA reads TGTGCCAGCAGCCCCGGCGGGACGTCGCAAGAGACCCAGTACTTC. The full variable domain, in which reference TRBV7-9 and TRBJ2-5 provide the parts outside the CDR3, is DTGVSQNPRHKITKRGQNVTFRCDPISEHNRLYWYRQTLGQGPEFLTYFQNEAQLEKSRLLSDRFSAERPKGSFSTLEIQRTEQGDSAMYLCASSPGGTSQETQYFGPGTRLLVL.